A selection of T cell receptor beta chains follows, all from one sample in a study of neoadjuvant anti-PD-1 for oral cavity cancer. Using immunoSEQ multiplex PCR, the repertoire was profiled, and TCRdb retains in-frame clones only, with some absent. There are about 72,000 clones in the sample; around 83% occur only once, and approximately 3.6% lies in the top ten. The sequences come from PBMCs, collected before nivolumab (anti-PD-1) treatment. The source of these receptors is a person aged 35-79 years with oral cavity squamous cell carcinoma. Each CDR3 is given with its conserved first and last residue. D genes are given only for firm matches. A row's size may be missing; if present it is once, few, many or a size class.

TRBJ1-5,NA,TRBV6-1,NA,12,CASTFPGQPQHF,TGTGCCAGCACCTTCCCTGGTCAGCCCCAGCATTTT
TRBJ2-5,NA,TRBV9,NA,16,CASSVGANRDGETQYF,TGTGCCAGCAGCGTCGGAGCTAACAGGGATGGAGAGACCCAGTACTTC
TRBJ2-5,TRBD2,TRBV2,NA,20,CASGTQGPGLAGELQETQYF,TGTGCCAGCGGGACCCAGGGCCCGGGACTAGCGGGGGAACTACAAGAGACCCAGTACTTC
TRBJ2-1,NA,TRBV7-6,NA,16,CASSYNRGQSYNEQFF,TGTGCCAGCAGCTACAACCGGGGCCAATCCTACAATGAGCAGTTCTTC
TRBJ2-3,TRBD2,TRBV5-1,NA,15,CASSFLAGSTDTQYF,TGCGCCAGCAGCTTCTTAGCGGGGAGCACAGATACGCAGTATTTT
TRBJ2-7,TRBD1,TRBV4-1,NA,17,CASSRFPGQGGYGEQYF,TGCGCCAGCAGCCGGTTCCCGGGACAGGGAGGTTATGGCGAGCAGTACTTC
TRBJ1-6,NA,TRBV10-3,NA,15,CAIRDQRAEASPLHF,TGTGCCATCAGGGACCAGAGGGCCGAGGCTTCACCCCTCCACTTT
TRBJ2-3,NA,TRBV4-1,few,17,CASSTLWTQSGADTQYF,TGCGCCAGCAGCACTCTATGGACCCAATCGGGGGCAGATACGCAGTATTTT
TRBJ2-7,TRBD2,TRBV5-1,NA,16,CASSLTVGGSLYEQYF,TGCGCCAGCAGCTTGACGGTGGGCGGGAGCCTTTACGAGCAGTACTTC
TRBJ2-6,NA,TRBV2,NA,16,CASSRGVSSGANVLTF,TGTGCCAGCAGCAGGGGGGTGAGCTCTGGGGCCAACGTCCTGACTTTC
TRBJ1-4,TRBD1,TRBV6-5,NA,14,CASSPGTGSEKLFF,TGTGCCAGCAGCCCAGGGACAGGGAGTGAAAAACTGTTTTTT
TRBJ1-4,NA,TRBV13,NA,15,CASSYQTAPREKLFF,TGTGCCAGCAGCTATCAGACAGCCCCACGGGAAAAACTGTTTTTT
TRBJ1-5,NA,TRBV7-9,NA,13,CASSSAANQPQHF,TGTGCCAGCAGCTCTGCCGCCAATCAGCCCCAGCATTTT
TRBJ2-3,NA,TRBV6-5,NA,15,CASRFEWDGTDTQYF,TGTGCCAGCAGGTTCGAGTGGGATGGCACAGATACGCAGTATTTT
TRBJ1-2,NA,TRBV20-1,NA,9,CSAIFGYTF,TGCAGTGCTATATTTGGCTACACCTTC
TRBJ2-7,NA,TRBV7-2,NA,15,CASSPIRGRTYEQYF,TGTGCCAGCAGCCCCATCCGGGGGCGAACTTACGAGCAGTACTTC